The 13 T cell receptor beta chains presented below share a single source sample, sequenced in a study of T cell changes during pregnancy in multiple sclerosis. Sequenced by immunoSEQ multiplex PCR; TCRdb stores in-frame clones only, minus some. The sample shows about 51,000 clones, just over 90% of them seen only once. The sequenced sample was peripheral blood, obtained in the second trimester of pregnancy. These receptor sequences come from a female donor with multiple sclerosis, enrolled in a pregnancy study.

This chain joins TRBV5-1 and TRBJ1-2; TRBD1 matches at 7 bases. V gave up 4 bases and J gave up 9 bases; unmatched junction bases: 9. This CDR3 comprises 13 residues. From germline, CDR1 is SGHRS and CDR2 YFSETQ. In DNA form, the CDR3 reads TGCGCCAGCAGCGAGGGACAGCTTTATAGCTACACCTTC. Translation: CASSEGQLYSYTF.

The gene calls are TRBV11-2 and TRBJ2-7, with 7 positions matching TRBD2. The V and J ends lost 4 bases and 1 base, in that order; junction bases with no gene match: 4. This CDR3 contains 14 residues. Germline CDR1 and CDR2: SGHAT and FQNNGV. CDR3 nucleotides: TGTGCCAGCAGCTCAGGCGGGAGTTCCTACGAGCAGTACTTC. Encoded protein: CASSSGGSSYEQYF. Looking up the rest from reference TRBV11-2 and TRBJ2-7 gives the full variable domain: EAGVAQSPRYKIIEKRQSVAFWCNPISGHATLYWYQQILGQGPKLLIQFQNNGVVDDSQLPKDRFSAERLKGVDSTLKIQPAKLEDSAVYLCASSSGGSSYEQYFGPGTRLTVT.

The CDR3 region is CASSQATGGEASPLHF. The CDR3 bases are TGCGCCAGCAGCCAAGCGACAGGGGGCGAAGCTTCACCCCTCCACTTT. This chain links TRBV4-3 with TRBJ1-6; TRBD1 matches 10 bases. The germline V gene has CDR1 LGHNA and CDR2 YSLEER. V lost 1 base to trimming and J lost 9 bases; unmatched junction nucleotides: 6. There are 16 residues in the CDR3.

The V gene is TRBV14, the J gene TRBJ2-7; D not resolved. The CDR3 length is 11 residues. Looked up from germline, CDR1 is SGHDN and CDR2 is FVKESK. V lost 2 bases to trimming and J lost 4 bases, with 3 bases between them. This CDR3 reads CASSQRYEQYF. The CDR3 DNA reads as TGTGCCAGCAGCCAACGTTACGAGCAGTACTTC.

The CDR3 loop is CASSLGAGVNTGELFF. DNA for the CDR3: TGCGCCAGCAGCTTGGGAGCGGGAGTTAACACCGGGGAGCTGTTTTTT. This chain uses TRBV5-1 with TRBJ2-2; 8 bases fit TRBD2. This CDR3 has 16 amino acids. With 0 bases clipped from V and 2 bases from J, the junction kept 3 bases outside the gene matches. Germline assignment: CDR1 SGHRS and CDR2 YFSETQ. The variable domain in full, completed from reference TRBV5-1 and TRBJ2-2, reads KAGVTQTPRYLIKTRGQQVTLSCSPISGHRSVSWYQQTPGQGLQFLFEYFSETQRNKGNFPGRFSGRQFSNSRSEMNVSTLELGDSALYLCASSLGAGVNTGELFFGEGSRLTVL.

J is TRBJ2-7 and V is TRBV4-3, with TRBD2 matching over 9 bases. CDR1 is LGHNA and CDR2 is YSLEER in the germline V gene. Trimming took 0 bases from V and 3 from J; bases not matched to a gene: 6. The CDR3 has 16 residues. CDR3 DNA: TGCGCCAGCAGCCAAGATATGGCTAGCGGGGACTACGAGCAGTACTTC. It is translated as CASSQDMASGDYEQYF.

For the CDR3, the DNA is TGTGCCAGCAGCCCTCGGGGACAGAGGAACACTGAAGCTTTCTTT. Protein sequence: CASSPRGQRNTEAFF. This chain uses TRBV7-9 with TRBJ1-1, with 7 bases aligning to TRBD1. Germline V gene sequence: CDR1 SEHNR, CDR2 FQNEAQ (reference sequence). The CDR3 extends over 15 amino acids. The J segment lost 1 base and the V segment lost 5 bases, leaving 7 bases of the junction unmatched.

The chain uses TRBV9 and TRBJ2-7, with TRBD1 matching 7 bases. The CDR3 is 16 residues long. J gave up 1 base and V 2 bases, and 9 bases lay outside the gene matches. Germline V gene lookup returns CDR1 SGDLS and CDR2 YYNGEE. Written as DNA, the CDR3 is TGTGCCAGCAGCGTCCTACAGGGGCCCACTTCCTACGAGCAGTACTTC. Translated: CASSVLQGPTSYEQYF.

The CDR3 sequence: CASSQDRQGAYEQYF. The CDR3 DNA reads as TGCGCCAGCAGCCAAGATCGACAGGGGGCATACGAGCAGTACTTC. The V gene is TRBV4-3, the J gene TRBJ2-7, with 10 positions matching TRBD1. Losses at the gene ends were 0 bases for V and 4 bases for J; bases not matched to a gene: 3. In germline, CDR1 is LGHNA, CDR2 YSLEER. The CDR3 sequence is 15 residues long.

The rearrangement uses TRBV29-1 and TRBJ1-1; D not resolved. The CDR3 runs to 14 residues. With 0 bases removed from V and 5 bases from J, the gap between germline ends came to 13 bases. Germline CDR1 reads SQVTM; CDR2 reads ANQGSEA. As DNA, the CDR3 is TGCAGCGTTGAAGATCAGTCAGGATTGACTGAAGCTTTCTTT. It translates to CSVEDQSGLTEAFF.

Only one count was recorded for this clone. The chain has TRBV6-1 and TRBJ2-6; D gene ambiguous. V was clipped by 4 bases and J by 2 bases, with 9 bases between them. The CDR3 totals 15 residues. Germline lookup yields CDR1 MNHNS and CDR2 SASEGT. In DNA form, the CDR3 reads TGTGCCAGCAGTGGAGGTAGGACTGGGGCCAACGTCCTGACTTTC. Its protein is CASSGGRTGANVLTF.

The chain links TRBV7-9 to TRBJ2-3, with 7 bases that match TRBD1. The CDR3 is 15 amino acids. The ends lost 5 bases at V and 4 bases at J; junction bases unmatched: 9. In germline, CDR1 is SEHNR, CDR2 FQNEAQ (reference sequence). The CDR3 nucleotides read TGTGCCAGCAGCAACGACAGGGTTAGACCAGATACGCAGTATTTT. Translation: CASSNDRVRPDTQYF.

The chain recombines TRBV6-6 with TRBJ2-1; 11 bases are a match to TRBD2. CDR3 length equals 14 residues. Germline CDR1 reads MNHNY; CDR2 reads SVGAGI (reference sequence). V trimming: 6 bases; J trimming: 13 bases; junction bases outside the gene matches: 11. CDR3 region: CASSQTTGTSGQFF. CDR3 nucleotides: TGTGCCAGCAGCCAGACGACAGGGACTAGCGGCCAGTTCTTC.